Sequencing of this T cell receptor beta chain was carried out in a study of T cells in Graves' hyperthyroidism and ophthalmopathy (dated by TCRdb to about 2019). Regarding the complete study: Peripheral blood samples were taken at initial diagnosis, before any treatment was given. TCR V-J signatures able to tell the groups apart were searched for in a discovery cohort of 95 to 100 patients, of whom over 40 had Graves' ophthalmopathy and around 58 had stable Graves' hyperthyroidism. Prospective prediction of ophthalmopathy was tested in an independent validation cohort consisting of about 20 hyperthyroidism patients and around 17 patients who later progressed to ophthalmopathy. The 100 or so discovery patients were divided at random into training and test sets in a 7:3 ratio. In roughly six Graves' hyperthyroidism patients, the study also compared T-cell repertoires from thyroid tissue with T-cell repertoires from blood. Once sampling was done, hyperthyroidism patients were given methimazole at a starting dose of 30 mg daily, whereas ophthalmopathy patients were given high-dose intravenous methylprednisolone. The paper describes TCR Vbeta CDR3 sequencing of more than 120 peripheral blood samples, made up of 43 ophthalmopathy patients, 70 to 75 hyperthyroidism patients and approximately 17 progressor patients.

Looking up the germline V gene yields CDR1 SNHLY and CDR2 FYNNEI. From the cysteine up to the phenylalanine, the CDR3 has a length of 15 residues. Of all the DNA, just the CDR3 is kept, 45 bases in frame from base 1. After removal of 9 bases from V and 2 bases from J, the junction retains 7 bases not matched to a gene. In the ophthalmopathy patients, disease was moderately to severely active, with a Clinical Activity Score of 3 or more, a NOSPECS grade of 4 or more, and a duration of less than 3 months. Any patient with an uncontrolled infection, another autoimmune disease, pregnancy or lactation was excluded. Clinical symptoms, serum thyroxine and TRAb, thyroid ultrasound, and orbital computed tomography formed the basis for the diagnoses. Ficoll-Paque density gradient centrifugation was used to isolate PBMCs from approximately 10 ml of fresh peripheral blood. Total RNA was extracted using Trizol reagent, and RNA quality was assessed on an Agilent 2100 Bioanalyzer.

The TCR beta CDR3 regions were amplified from the RNA transcripts. The first round of RT-PCR for the TCR CDR3 was performed with the HTBI primer set and the Qiagen OneStep RT-PCR kit. Libraries were constructed in a second round of multiplex PCR, after which size selection and purification were performed. Sequencing of the libraries was done on an Illumina HiSeq2000 using paired-end 100 bp reads. Under the source paper's analysis protocol: Raw data were processed with SOAPnuke, discarding reads with adapters, uncalled bases, mean Phred below 15, or no exact constant-primer or identifier match. COPE v1.2.5 was used to merge the high-quality paired reads, and each unique nucleotide sequence was defined as a clonotype. Clonotypes were aligned to IMGT TRBV, TRBD and TRBJ reference segments using MiTCR v1.1. Only V-J combinations with frequency above 0.0001, covering about 99% of repertoires, were analysed. A TCS score was defined as the ratio between F50 (clonal expansion) and ExV (chaos), using BLOSUM62-based TCRdist between CDR3 peptides within each V-J. Welch's t-statistics and random forest reduced fewer than 600 V-J features to fewer than 15, which were used in a naive Bayes classifier (R e1071). TCRdb reworked the public reads: Q25 trimming with fastp, MiXCR clone assembly, productive beta chains retained. Every entry covers one CDR3 protein and lists the most common genes and DNA from its rows. In this record, the V and J calls reflect TCRdb's handling and not the investigators' own analysis. Counted in this sample were hundreds of thousands of distinct CDR3 sequences; about 20% of them appeared once. The ten largest make up about 34% of the sample.

In this sample, this clonotype turned up a few times. The specificity of this receptor is unknown. Qualities for individual bases were not recorded, and no much larger clone is one base off. General findings and caveats noted by the study authors: In validation, the model predicted progression to ophthalmopathy with just under 71% sensitivity and approximately 72% specificity, a median of 6.5 months before onset. No statistical method was used to fix the sample size in advance, and group allocation was not hidden from the investigators. In cross-validation, a model built on a 13 V-J signature told ophthalmopathy apart from stable hyperthyroidism with 85% to 90% sensitivity and 81% to 82% specificity, and in testing the same model reached 80%/75%. Blood samples also contained most of the expanded thyroid clonotypes (frequency above 0.001), which suggests that blood repertoires may reflect thyroid immune responses.

Recombination joined TRBV2 with TRBJ1-6, and TRBD1 matches 7 of the central bases. This clonotype was obtained from a man aged 25-45 years with Graves' ophthalmopathy. Input material: blood. CDR3 sequence: CASRDSDTYNSPLHF. The nucleotide sequence reads TGTGCCAGTCGGGACAGTGACACCTATAATTCACCCCTCCACTTT.